This passage covers 25 T cell receptor beta chains from one sample sequenced in a study of cytomegalovirus exposure and HLA in healthy donors. PCR employed 60 Vbeta and 13 Jbeta primers. TCRdb keeps only in-frame clones here, not all; method: immunoSEQ multiplex PCR. The table shows more than 80,000 clones, with approximately 75% occurring only once. What was sequenced was PBMCs. All receptors derive from a woman in her seventies in good health and CMV-seropositive.

The chain carries TRBV18 and TRBJ2-3; 9 nucleotides match TRBD1. Looked up from germline, CDR1 is KGHSH and CDR2 is LQKENI. The CDR3 runs to 17 residues. With V trimmed by 0 bases and J by 1 base, 5 bases remained unmatched. CDR3 bases: TGTGCCAGCTCACCACCGGGAAGGACAGGGGGCACAGATACGCAGTATTTT. It specifies CASSPPGRTGGTDTQYF.

This chain links TRBV18 with TRBJ2-1; 9 nucleotides align to TRBD1. Per the germline V gene, CDR1 is KGHSH and CDR2 is LQKENI. The CDR3 is made up of 16 amino acids. The J segment lost 0 bases and the V segment lost 6 bases, leaving 6 bases of the junction unmatched. DNA of the CDR3: TGTGCCAGCTCGGGTGCGGACAGGGGCTCCTACAATGAGCAGTTCTTC. This sequence encodes CASSGADRGSYNEQFF.

The count of this clone is one. The V and J genes are TRBV7-2 and TRBJ2-5; D ambiguous. V was pared by 1 base and J by 3 bases, with 15 bases between. CDR3 length: 16 residues. The germline CDR1 and CDR2 sequences are SGHTA and FQGNSA. CDR3 in DNA: TGTGCCAGCAGCTTAGACCAGGCAACAAAGAAAGAGACCCAGTACTTC. As protein: CASSLDQATKKETQYF.

About this clone: The sample carries other DNA sequences with the same CDR3. This sequence joins TRBV30 and TRBJ1-1; 8 nucleotides line up with TRBD1. Germline V gene lookup returns CDR1 GTSNPN and CDR2 SVGIG (reference sequence). The CDR3 is 16 amino acids. J was trimmed by 5 bases and V by 4 bases; bases with no gene match: 15. The CDR3 loop is CAWTPPPRTGPTEAFF. CDR3 bases: TGTGCCTGGACCCCACCCCCTCGGACAGGGCCAACTGAAGCTTTCTTT. Together with reference TRBV30 and TRBJ1-1, the CDR3 gives the full variable domain: SQTIHQWPATLVQPVGSPLSLECTVEGTSNPNLYWYRQAAGRGLQLLFYSVGIGQISSEVPQNLSASRPQDRQFILSSKKLLLSDSGFYLCAWTPPPRTGPTEAFFGQGTRLTVV.

The chain combines TRBV11-2 with TRBJ2-1, with 13 bases that match TRBD2. Germline CDR1 is SGHAT and CDR2 is FQNNGV. J gave up 2 bases and V 3 bases, and 7 bases lay outside the gene matches. The CDR3 contains 18 residues. This CDR3 reads CASSFSIGLAGAYNEQFF. The DNA for the CDR3 is TGTGCCAGCAGCTTTTCCATAGGACTAGCGGGAGCCTACAATGAGCAGTTCTTC.

V gene TRBV9 combines with J gene TRBJ2-1, with 10 positions matching TRBD2. V trimming: 4 bases; J trimming: 1 base; junction bases outside the gene matches: 2. Germline V CDR1 and CDR2: SGDLS, YYNGEE. CDR3 length: 15 amino acids. The DNA for the CDR3 is TGTGCCAGCAGCCAGGGACTAGCGTCCTACAATGAGCAGTTCTTC. Amino acids: CASSQGLASYNEQFF.

The chain couples TRBV4-2 to TRBJ2-3, with D perhaps TRBD2 (5 bases). CDR1 LGHNA and CDR2 YNFKEQ come from the germline V gene. This CDR3 is built from 16 residues. V lost 1 base and J lost 1, with 12 bases in between. The CDR3 loop reads CASSQGLYGGTDTQYF. Here the CDR3 DNA reads TGTGCCAGCAGCCAAGGTTTGTACGGGGGCACAGATACGCAGTATTTT.

The chain joins TRBV5-5 to TRBJ1-2; D uncertain. Per germline, CDR1 SGHKS and CDR2 YYEKEE (reference sequence). The CDR3 consists of 14 residues. V gave up 3 bases and J gave up 0 bases, with 9 bases separating them. DNA of the CDR3: TGTGCCAGCAGCTCGGGTCCTACTAACTATGGCTACACCTTC. This gives the protein CASSSGPTNYGYTF.

The chain links TRBV27 to TRBJ1-1; perhaps TRBD1 as D (5 bases). The CDR3 runs to 16 residues. V shed 4 bases and J shed 9 bases, with 24 bases lying between them. CDR1 is MNHEY, CDR2 SMNVEV, per germline (reference sequence). Here the CDR3 reads CASSSLIAGLLRQAFF. Here the CDR3 DNA reads TGTGCCAGCAGTTCTCTTATAGCGGGACTGCTCCGGCAAGCTTTCTTT.

The rearrangement links TRBV5-1 to TRBJ1-5, with D tentatively TRBD1 (5 bases). The CDR3 is 15 amino acids. From germline, CDR1 is SGHRS and CDR2 YFSETQ. The V end was cut by 4 bases, the J end by 7 bases, with 18 bases between. The CDR3 spells CASSLGAGEEQPQHF. As DNA, the CDR3 is TGCGCCAGCAGCCTGGGAGCGGGGGAAGAGCAGCCCCAGCATTTT.

CDR3 bases: TGTGCCAGCAGCTTAAATAGGGCGGACAGGACCTACGAGCAGTACTTC. Its translation is CASSLNRADRTYEQYF. V gene TRBV7-3 combines with J gene TRBJ2-7, with 7 nucleotides matching TRBD1. Germline CDR1 SGHTA, CDR2 FQGTGA. The length of the CDR3 is 16 residues. Trimming removed 1 base from V and 2 bases from J; junction bases left unmatched: 8.

J is TRBJ1-1 and V is TRBV6-5, with a weak D call TRBD1 (6 bases). The CDR3 extends over 16 amino acids. Trimming removed 3 bases at V and 3 bases at J, with 17 bases between. CDR1 is MNHEY and CDR2 is SVGAGI in the germline V gene. The CDR3 region is CASSYLTTGFDTEAFF. The CDR3 bases are TGTGCCAGCAGTTATCTCACAACAGGGTTTGACACTGAAGCTTTCTTT.

The chain couples TRBV7-2 to TRBJ2-2; 8 bases align to TRBD1. Germline CDR1 is SGHTA and CDR2 is FQGNSA. This CDR3 spans 16 amino acids. The J segment lost 5 bases and the V segment lost 1 base, leaving 6 bases of the junction unmatched. CDR3 coding DNA: TGTGCCAGCAGCTTAGTGGCAGGGGGCATAACCGGGGAGCTGTTTTTT. This gives the protein CASSLVAGGITGELFF.

The rearrangement uses TRBV9 and TRBJ2-3, with TRBD1 matching over 9 bases. In germline, CDR1 is SGDLS, CDR2 YYNGEE. This CDR3 contains 17 residues. The V segment lost 4 bases and the J segment 4 bases; nucleotides outside the gene matches: 13. This CDR3 reads CASSIYRGPAGADTQYF. The CDR3 DNA follows: TGTGCCAGCAGCATCTACAGGGGGCCCGCTGGCGCAGATACGCAGTATTTT.

The J gene is TRBJ1-1, the V gene TRBV11-3; D is unresolved. Germline CDR1 SGHNT, CDR2 YENEEA. V lost 1 base to trimming and J lost 1 base, with 4 bases between them. The CDR3 has 13 residues. CDR3: CASSLGQNTEAFF. CDR3 DNA: TGTGCCAGCAGCTTAGGGCAGAACACTGAAGCTTTCTTT.

This chain joins TRBV19 and TRBJ1-1; D gene unclear. CDR1 LNHDA and CDR2 SQIVND come from the germline V gene (reference sequence). The ends were cut back, 9 bases at V and 8 bases at J, with 19 bases in the middle. The CDR3 loop spans 13 amino acids. CDR3 sequence: CASKGRRSGEAFF. The CDR3, as DNA: TGTGCCAGCAAGGGCAGGCGATCGGGGGAAGCTTTCTTT.

This clone was seen just once. V and J are TRBV29-1 and TRBJ2-1; 8 positions agree with TRBD2. After removal of 4 bases from V and 0 bases from J, the junction contained 5 bases not matched to a gene. The CDR3 is made up of 15 amino acids. CDR1 and CDR2 from the germline V gene are SQVTM and ANQGSEA. CDR3 nucleotide sequence: TGCAGCGTTGGTACTAGCGGAAGCTCCTACAATGAGCAGTTCTTC. This gives the protein CSVGTSGSSYNEQFF.

This clone was seen a few times. This chain joins TRBV11-2 and TRBJ1-1; tentative D call: TRBD1 (6 bases). Germline assignment: CDR1 SGHAT and CDR2 FQNNGV. The CDR3 is 13 amino acids. Trimming removed 5 bases at V and 2 bases at J, with 9 bases between. This CDR3 reads CASSGQSNTEAFF. CDR3 DNA sequence: TGTGCCAGCAGCGGACAGTCAAACACTGAAGCTTTCTTT.

V and J are TRBV19 and TRBJ2-7; 7 bases fit TRBD2. The CDR3 covers 14 residues. V dropped 7 bases and J dropped 0; count of bases not matched to a gene: 6. The germline CDR1 and CDR2 sequences are LNHDA and SQIVND (reference sequence). CDR3 residues: CASKSGGGSYEQYF. CDR3 in DNA: TGTGCCAGTAAGAGCGGCGGGGGCTCCTACGAGCAGTACTTC. Using reference TRBV19 and TRBJ2-7 for the parts outside the CDR3, the full variable domain is DGGITQSPKYLFRKEGQNVTLSCEQNLNHDAMYWYRQDPGQGLRLIYYSQIVNDFQKGDIAEGYSVSREKKESFPLTVTSAQKNPTAFYLCASKSGGGSYEQYFGPGTRLTVT.

V and J are TRBV6-5 and TRBJ1-1; 8 bases align to TRBD1. V shed 7 bases, J shed 6 bases, and the junction held 7 bases outside the gene matches. CDR1 is MNHEY, CDR2 SVGAGI, per germline. The CDR3 extends over 13 amino acids. CDR3 in amino acids: CASKGRGRAEAFF. CDR3 DNA sequence: TGTGCCAGCAAGGGCAGGGGGCGCGCTGAAGCTTTCTTT.

A note on this clone: Sequence at one end of the junction differs from germline and may be a read error. The chain has TRBV7-9 and TRBJ2-7, with a tentative D call TRBD2 (7 bases). The CDR3 length is 17 residues. The germline V gene encodes CDR1 SEHNR and CDR2 FQNEAQ (reference sequence). The CDR3 is CSSSLEWGRGTRKEQYF. The CDR3, as DNA: TGTTCCAGCAGCTTAGAGTGGGGGAGGGGGACACGAAAAGAGCAGTACTTC.

A single count supports this clone. The chain uses TRBV6-4 and TRBJ1-5; TRBD1 matches 9 bases. The V and J ends lost 5 bases and 3 bases, in that order; junction bases with no gene match: 8. The CDR3 is 16 amino acids. Germline V gene sequence: CDR1 MRHNA, CDR2 SNTAGT. The CDR3 DNA is TGTGCCAGCAGTTACTATGGACAGGGGTCCAATCAGCCCCAGCATTTT. This translates into CASSYYGQGSNQPQHF.

CDR3 protein: CASSLGTGAGETQYF. CDR3 DNA sequence: TGTGCCAGCAGTTTGGGCACGGGAGCCGGAGAGACCCAGTACTTC. V is TRBV28 and J is TRBJ2-5, with D possibly TRBD2 on 6 matching bases. The CDR3 extends over 15 amino acids. Per germline, CDR1 MDHEN and CDR2 SYDVKM. Trimming shortened V by 3 bases and J by 4 bases, and 15 bases separated the two germline ends.

This CDR3 is CASSLGQGQPQHF. In DNA, the CDR3 is TGCGCCAGCAGCTTGGGACAGGGTCAGCCCCAGCATTTT. The chain combines TRBV5-1 with TRBJ1-5; TRBD1 agrees at 7 bases. Unmatched junction bases numbered 0, after V lost 0 bases and J lost 6 bases. This CDR3 is 13 amino acids long. The germline V gene encodes CDR1 SGHRS and CDR2 YFSETQ. Full variable domain (rest looked up from reference TRBV5-1 and TRBJ1-5): KAGVTQTPRYLIKTRGQQVTLSCSPISGHRSVSWYQQTPGQGLQFLFEYFSETQRNKGNFPGRFSGRQFSNSRSEMNVSTLELGDSALYLCASSLGQGQPQHFGDGTRLSIL.

CDR3 sequence reads: CATSHEEASRFFGANEKLFF. In nucleotides, the CDR3 is TGTGCCACCAGCCACGAGGAGGCCAGCCGATTCTTTGGGGCTAATGAAAAACTGTTTTTT. The chain employs TRBV15 and TRBJ1-4; D remains ambiguous. Germline V lookup: CDR1 LNHNV, CDR2 YYDKDF (reference sequence). V lost 5 bases, J lost 3 bases, and 28 bases lay in between. The CDR3 is made up of 20 amino acids.